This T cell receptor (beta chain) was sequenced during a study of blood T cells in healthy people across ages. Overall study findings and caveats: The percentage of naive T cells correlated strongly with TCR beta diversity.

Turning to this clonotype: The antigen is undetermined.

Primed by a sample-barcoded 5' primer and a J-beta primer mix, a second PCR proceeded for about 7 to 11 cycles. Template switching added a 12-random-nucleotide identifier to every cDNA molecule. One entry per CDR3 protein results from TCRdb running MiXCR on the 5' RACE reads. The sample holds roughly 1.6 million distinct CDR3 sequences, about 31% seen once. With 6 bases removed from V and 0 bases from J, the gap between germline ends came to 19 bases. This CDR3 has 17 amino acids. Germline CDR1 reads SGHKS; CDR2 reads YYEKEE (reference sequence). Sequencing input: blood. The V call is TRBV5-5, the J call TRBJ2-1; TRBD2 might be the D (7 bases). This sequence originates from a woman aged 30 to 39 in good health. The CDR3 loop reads CASTPGGGQSSYNEQFF. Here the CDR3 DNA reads TGTGCCAGCACTCCTGGGGGGGGGCAGAGCTCCTACAATGAGCAGTTCTTC.